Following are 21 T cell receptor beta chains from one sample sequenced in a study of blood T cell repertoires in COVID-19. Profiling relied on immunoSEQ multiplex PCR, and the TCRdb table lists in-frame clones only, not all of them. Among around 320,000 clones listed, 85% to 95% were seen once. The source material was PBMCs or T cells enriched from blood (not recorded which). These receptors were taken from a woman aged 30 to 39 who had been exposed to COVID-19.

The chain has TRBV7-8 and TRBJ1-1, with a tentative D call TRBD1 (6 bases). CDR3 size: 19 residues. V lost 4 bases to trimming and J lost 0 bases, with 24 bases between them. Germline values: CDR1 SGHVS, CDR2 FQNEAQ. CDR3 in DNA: TGTGCCAGCAGCTCCTATTTAAGGGGGAGCGGCTCCATGAACACTGAAGCTTTCTTT. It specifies CASSSYLRGSGSMNTEAFF.

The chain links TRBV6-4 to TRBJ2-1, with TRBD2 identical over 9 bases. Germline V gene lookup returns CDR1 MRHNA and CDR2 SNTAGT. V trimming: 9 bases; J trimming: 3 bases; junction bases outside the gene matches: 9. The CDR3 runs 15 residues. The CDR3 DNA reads TGTGCCAGGAATAGCGGGGGCAGGATCTACAATGAGCAGTTCTTC. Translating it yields CARNSGGRIYNEQFF.

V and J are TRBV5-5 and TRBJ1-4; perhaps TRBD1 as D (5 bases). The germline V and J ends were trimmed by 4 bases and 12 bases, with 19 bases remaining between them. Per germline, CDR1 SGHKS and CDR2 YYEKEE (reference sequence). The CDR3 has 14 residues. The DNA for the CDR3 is TGTGCCAGCAGCCCACCACCAGCAGGGCAAGAACTGTTTTTT. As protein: CASSPPPAGQELFF.

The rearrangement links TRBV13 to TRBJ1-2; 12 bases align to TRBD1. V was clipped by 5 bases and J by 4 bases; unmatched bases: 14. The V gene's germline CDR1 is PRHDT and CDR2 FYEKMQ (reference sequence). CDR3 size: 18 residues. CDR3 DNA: TGTGCCAGCAGCAACGACCGGGACAGGGGGCCCTACAGCTATGGCTACACCTTC. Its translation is CASSNDRDRGPYSYGYTF.

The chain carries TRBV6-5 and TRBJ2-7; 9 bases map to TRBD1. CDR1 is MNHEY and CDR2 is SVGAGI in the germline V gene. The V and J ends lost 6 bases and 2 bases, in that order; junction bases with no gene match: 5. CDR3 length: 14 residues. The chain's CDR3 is CASRGQGIPYEQYF. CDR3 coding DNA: TGTGCCAGCAGGGGACAGGGAATCCCCTACGAGCAGTACTTC.

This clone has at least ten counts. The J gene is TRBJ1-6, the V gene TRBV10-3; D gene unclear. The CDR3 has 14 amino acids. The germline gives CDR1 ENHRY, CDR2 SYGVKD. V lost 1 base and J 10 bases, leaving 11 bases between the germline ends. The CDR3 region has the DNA TGTGCCATCAGTGAGTTGAGGGATGGCTCACCCCTCCACTTT. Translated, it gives CAISELRDGSPLHF.

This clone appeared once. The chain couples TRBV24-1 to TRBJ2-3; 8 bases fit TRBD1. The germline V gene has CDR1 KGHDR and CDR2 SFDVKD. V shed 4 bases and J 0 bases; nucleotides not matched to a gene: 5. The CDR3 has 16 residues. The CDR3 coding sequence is TGTGCCACCAGTGACCCGACAGGGGCGAGCACAGATACGCAGTATTTT. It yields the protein CATSDPTGASTDTQYF.

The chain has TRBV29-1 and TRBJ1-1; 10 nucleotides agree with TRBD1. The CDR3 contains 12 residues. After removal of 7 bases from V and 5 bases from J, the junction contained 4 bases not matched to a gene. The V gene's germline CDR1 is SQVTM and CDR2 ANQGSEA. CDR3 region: CSAPGQGTEAFF. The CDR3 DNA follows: TGCAGCGCTCCGGGACAGGGGACTGAAGCTTTCTTT.

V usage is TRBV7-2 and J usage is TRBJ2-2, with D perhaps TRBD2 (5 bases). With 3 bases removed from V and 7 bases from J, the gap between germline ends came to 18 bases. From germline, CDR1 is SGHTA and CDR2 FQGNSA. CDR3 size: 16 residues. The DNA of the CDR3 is TGTGCCAGCAGCTTCCGACTCGAGGGCCTCGGCGGGGAGCTGTTTTTT. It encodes CASSFRLEGLGGELFF.

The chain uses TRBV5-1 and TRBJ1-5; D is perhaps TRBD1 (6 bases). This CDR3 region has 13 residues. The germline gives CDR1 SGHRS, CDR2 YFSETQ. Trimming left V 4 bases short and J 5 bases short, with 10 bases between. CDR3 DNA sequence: TGCGCCAGCAGCGTTCAGGGGTATCAGCCCCAGCATTTT. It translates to CASSVQGYQPQHF.

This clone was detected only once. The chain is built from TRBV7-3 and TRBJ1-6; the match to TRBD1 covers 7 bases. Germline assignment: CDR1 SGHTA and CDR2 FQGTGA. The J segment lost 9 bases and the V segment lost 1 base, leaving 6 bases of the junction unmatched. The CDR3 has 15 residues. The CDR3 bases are TGTGCCAGCAGCTTAAACAGGGGATTGGGTTCACCCCTCCACTTT. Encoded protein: CASSLNRGLGSPLHF.

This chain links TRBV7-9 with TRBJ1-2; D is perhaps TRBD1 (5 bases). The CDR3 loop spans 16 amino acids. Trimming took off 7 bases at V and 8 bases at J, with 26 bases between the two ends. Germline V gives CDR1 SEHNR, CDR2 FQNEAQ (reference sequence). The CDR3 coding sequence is TGTGCCAGCACCCTACCAGGTCTACTAGGGGCGGGAGGCTACACCTTC. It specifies CASTLPGLLGAGGYTF.

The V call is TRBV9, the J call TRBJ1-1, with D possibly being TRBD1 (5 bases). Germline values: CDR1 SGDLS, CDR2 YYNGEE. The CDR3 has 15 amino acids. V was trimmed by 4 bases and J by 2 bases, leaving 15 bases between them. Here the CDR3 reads CASSPGRGSNTEAFF. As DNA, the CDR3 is TGTGCCAGCAGCCCGGGGCGGGGTTCTAACACTGAAGCTTTCTTT.

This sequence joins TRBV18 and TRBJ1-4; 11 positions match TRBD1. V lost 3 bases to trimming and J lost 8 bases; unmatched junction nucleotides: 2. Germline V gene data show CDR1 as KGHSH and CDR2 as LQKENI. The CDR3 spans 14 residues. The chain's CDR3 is CASSPWTGGEKLFF. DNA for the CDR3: TGTGCCAGCTCACCGTGGACAGGGGGCGAAAAACTGTTTTTT.

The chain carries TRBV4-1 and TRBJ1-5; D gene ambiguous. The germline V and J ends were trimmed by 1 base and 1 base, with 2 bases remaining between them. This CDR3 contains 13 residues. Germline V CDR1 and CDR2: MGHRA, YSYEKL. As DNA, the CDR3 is TGCGCCAGCAGCCAAGCAAGCAATCAGCCCCAGCATTTT. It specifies CASSQASNQPQHF.

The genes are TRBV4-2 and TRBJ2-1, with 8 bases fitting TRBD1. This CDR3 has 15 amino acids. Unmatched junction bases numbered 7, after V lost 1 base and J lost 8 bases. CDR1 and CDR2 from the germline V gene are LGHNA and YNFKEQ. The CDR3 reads CASSQGGTGTHEQFF. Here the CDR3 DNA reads TGTGCCAGCAGCCAAGGTGGGACAGGAACTCATGAGCAGTTCTTC.

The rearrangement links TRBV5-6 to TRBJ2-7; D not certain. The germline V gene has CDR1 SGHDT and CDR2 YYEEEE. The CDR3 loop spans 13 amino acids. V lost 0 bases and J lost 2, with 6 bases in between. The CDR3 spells CASSLDGTYEQYF. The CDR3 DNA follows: TGTGCCAGCAGCTTGGATGGCACCTACGAGCAGTACTTC.

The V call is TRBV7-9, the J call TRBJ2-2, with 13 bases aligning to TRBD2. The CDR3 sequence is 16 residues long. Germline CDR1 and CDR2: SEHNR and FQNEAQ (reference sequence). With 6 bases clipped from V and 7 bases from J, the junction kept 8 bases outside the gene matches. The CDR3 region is CASRPGLAGDNGELFF. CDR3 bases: TGTGCCAGCAGACCCGGACTAGCGGGGGATAACGGGGAGCTGTTTTTT.

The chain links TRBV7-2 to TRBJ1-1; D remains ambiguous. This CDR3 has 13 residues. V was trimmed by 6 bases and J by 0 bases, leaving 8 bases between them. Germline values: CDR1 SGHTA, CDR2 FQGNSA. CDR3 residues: CASRKIMNTEAFF. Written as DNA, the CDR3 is TGTGCCAGCAGAAAAATCATGAACACTGAAGCTTTCTTT.

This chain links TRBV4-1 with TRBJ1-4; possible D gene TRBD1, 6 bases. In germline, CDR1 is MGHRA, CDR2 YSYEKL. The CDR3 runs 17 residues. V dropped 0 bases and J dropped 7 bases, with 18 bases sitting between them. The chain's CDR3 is CASSQELGGARGEKLFF. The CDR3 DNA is TGCGCCAGCAGCCAAGAATTAGGGGGGGCCAGGGGTGAAAAACTGTTTTTT.

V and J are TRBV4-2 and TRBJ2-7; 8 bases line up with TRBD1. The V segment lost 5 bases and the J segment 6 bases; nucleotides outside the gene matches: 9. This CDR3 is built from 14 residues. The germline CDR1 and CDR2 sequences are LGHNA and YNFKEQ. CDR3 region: CASSLPGQVFEQYF. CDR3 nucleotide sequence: TGTGCCAGCAGCTTGCCGGGACAGGTTTTCGAGCAGTACTTC.